This record concerns one T cell receptor (beta chain) sequence. Its antigen is not known. The naive CD8 fraction comprised CD45RO-negative cells positively selected for CCR7 and excluded terminally differentiated effector memory CD45RA+ cells. Measured with immunoSEQ multiplex PCR; TCRdb has only the in-frame clones, and not every one. The table lists about 590,000 clones, just under 97% of them singletons. This record belongs to a study of shared clonotypes between healthy human individuals. Across the study: Donors, aged 18 to 49, were a couple of women and a few men. Per donor, CD8 memory used one plate, CD8 naive used two, CD4 memory used three and CD4 naive used three. Broader study findings: For naive CD4 cells, roughly 4.6% of clonotypes were shared across a handful of donors. It was the non-shared clonotypes that had lower generation probabilities than clonotypes shared by all four donors.

Sequenced input: naive CD8+ T cells sorted from blood. This receptor was identified in a woman in her twenties or thirties in good health.

In DNA, the CDR3 is TGTGCCAGCAGCTTAACGGGCTCCTCCAGGGAGACCCAGTACTTC. Residues: CASSLTGSSRETQYF. The gene calls are TRBV11-2 and TRBJ2-5; D is ambiguous. The CDR3 sequence is 15 residues long. Germline CDR1 and CDR2: SGHAT and FQNNGV. Trimming removed 2 bases at V and 5 bases at J, with 15 bases between.